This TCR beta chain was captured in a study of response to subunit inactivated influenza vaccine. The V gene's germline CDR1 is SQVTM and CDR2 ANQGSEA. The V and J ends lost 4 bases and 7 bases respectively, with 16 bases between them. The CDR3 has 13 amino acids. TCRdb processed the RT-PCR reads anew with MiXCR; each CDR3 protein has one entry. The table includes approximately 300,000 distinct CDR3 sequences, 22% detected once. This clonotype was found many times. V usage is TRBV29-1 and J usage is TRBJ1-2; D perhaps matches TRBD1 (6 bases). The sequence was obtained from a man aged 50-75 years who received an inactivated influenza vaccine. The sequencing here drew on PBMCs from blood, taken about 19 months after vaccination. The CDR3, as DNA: TGCAGCGTTGGTTGGGGGGCGCGTCGTGGCTACACCTTC. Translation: CSVGWGARRGYTF. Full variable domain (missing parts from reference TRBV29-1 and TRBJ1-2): SAVISQKPSRDICQRGTSLTIQCQVDSQVTMMFWYRQQPGQSLTLIATANQGSEATYESGFVIDKFPISRPNLTFSTLTVSNMSPEDSSIYLCSVGWGARRGYTFGSGTRLTVV.